Listed here is a single T cell receptor beta chain. Its antigen remains unknown. The table came from immunoSEQ multiplex PCR; TCRdb's copy has only in-frame clones and leaves some out. The table lists about 99,000 clones, 90% to 95% of them singletons. This sample is drawn from a study of T cell responses to AZD1222 COVID-19 vaccine. The study, taken as a whole, reports: Vaccine-associated CD4 TCRs spanned spike, dominant at 160-218 and 743-854. Donors were largely white British and mainly female; clonal diversity was possibly underestimated. The study sampled repertoires only after the peak T cell response.

V lost 3 bases to trimming and J lost 3 bases, with 12 bases between them. The CDR3 consists of 15 residues. CDR1 SGHRS and CDR2 YFSETQ come from the germline V gene. This TCR was recovered from an adult who received the AZD1222 COVID-19 vaccine. The chain carries TRBV5-1 and TRBJ2-2, with D uncertain. Sequencing used peripheral blood, obtained 28 days after the second AZD1222 dose. The CDR3 DNA follows: TGCGCCAGCAGCTCTCTGACATGGGACACCGGGGAGCTGTTTTTT. Its translation: CASSSLTWDTGELFF.